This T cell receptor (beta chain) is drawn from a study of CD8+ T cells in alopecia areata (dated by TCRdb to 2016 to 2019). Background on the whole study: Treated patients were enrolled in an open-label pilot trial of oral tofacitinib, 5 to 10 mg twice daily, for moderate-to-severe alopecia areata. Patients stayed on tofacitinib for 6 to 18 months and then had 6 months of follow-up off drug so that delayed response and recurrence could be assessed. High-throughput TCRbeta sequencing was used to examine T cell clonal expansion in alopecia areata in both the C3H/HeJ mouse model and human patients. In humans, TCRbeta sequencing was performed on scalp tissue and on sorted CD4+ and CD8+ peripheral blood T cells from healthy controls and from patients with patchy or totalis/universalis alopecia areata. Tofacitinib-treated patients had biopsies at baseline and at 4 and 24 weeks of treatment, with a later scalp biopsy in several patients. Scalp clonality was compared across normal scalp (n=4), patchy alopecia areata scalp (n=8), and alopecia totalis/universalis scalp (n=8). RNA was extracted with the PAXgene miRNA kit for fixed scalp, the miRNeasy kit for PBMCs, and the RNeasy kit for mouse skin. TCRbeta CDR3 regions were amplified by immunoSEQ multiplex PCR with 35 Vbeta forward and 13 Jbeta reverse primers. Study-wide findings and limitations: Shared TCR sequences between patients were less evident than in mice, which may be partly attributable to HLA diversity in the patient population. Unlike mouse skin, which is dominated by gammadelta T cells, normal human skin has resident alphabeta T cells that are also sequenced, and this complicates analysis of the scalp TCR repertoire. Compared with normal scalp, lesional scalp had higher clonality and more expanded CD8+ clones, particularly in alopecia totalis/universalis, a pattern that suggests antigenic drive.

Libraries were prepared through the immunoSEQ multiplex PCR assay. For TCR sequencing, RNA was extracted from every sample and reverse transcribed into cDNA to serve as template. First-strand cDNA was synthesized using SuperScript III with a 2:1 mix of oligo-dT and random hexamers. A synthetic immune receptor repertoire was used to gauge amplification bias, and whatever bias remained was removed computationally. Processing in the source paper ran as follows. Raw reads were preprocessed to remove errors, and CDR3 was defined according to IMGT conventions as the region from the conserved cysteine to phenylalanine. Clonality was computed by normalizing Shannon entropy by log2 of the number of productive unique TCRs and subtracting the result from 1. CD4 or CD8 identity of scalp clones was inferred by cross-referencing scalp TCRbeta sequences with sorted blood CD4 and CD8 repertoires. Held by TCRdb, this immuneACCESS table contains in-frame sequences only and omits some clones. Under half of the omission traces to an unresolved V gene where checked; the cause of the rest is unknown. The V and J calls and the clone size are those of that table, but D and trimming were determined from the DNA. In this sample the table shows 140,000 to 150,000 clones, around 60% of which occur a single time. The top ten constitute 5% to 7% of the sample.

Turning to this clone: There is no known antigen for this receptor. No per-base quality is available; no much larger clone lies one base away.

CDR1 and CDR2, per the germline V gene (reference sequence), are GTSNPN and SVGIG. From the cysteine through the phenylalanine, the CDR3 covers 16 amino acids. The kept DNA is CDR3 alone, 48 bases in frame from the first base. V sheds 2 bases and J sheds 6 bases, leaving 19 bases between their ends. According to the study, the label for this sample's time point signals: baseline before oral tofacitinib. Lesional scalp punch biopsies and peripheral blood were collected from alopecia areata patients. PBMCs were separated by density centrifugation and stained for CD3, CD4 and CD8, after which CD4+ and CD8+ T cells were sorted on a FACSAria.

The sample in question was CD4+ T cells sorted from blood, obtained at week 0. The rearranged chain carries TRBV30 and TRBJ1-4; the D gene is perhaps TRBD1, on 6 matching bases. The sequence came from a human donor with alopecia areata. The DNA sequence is TGTGCCTGGAGTCCCACACTGGGGGCGGTAGATGAAAAACTGTTTTTT. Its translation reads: CAWSPTLGAVDEKLFF.